The 12 T cell receptor beta chains in this list originate from one sample, sequenced in a study of breast tumors, draining lymph nodes, adjacent tissues. Samples came from axillary lymph nodes draining the breast cancer. TCRdb reprocessed the multiplex PCR reads with MiXCR, giving one entry per CDR3 protein. The sample includes some 250,000 distinct CDR3 sequences, less than 35% of them seen just once. Source material: axillary lymph node tissue. Source of these receptors: a female donor with breast cancer. Some clones in this sample may be carry-over from other donors' samples.

This clonotype was detected many times. The J gene is TRBJ1-2, the V gene TRBV5-1; 11 bases line up with TRBD1. The CDR3 runs 15 residues. With 4 bases clipped from V and 6 bases from J, the junction kept 8 bases outside the gene matches. Looked up from germline, CDR1 is SGHRS and CDR2 is YFSETQ. The CDR3 DNA follows: TGCGCCAGCAGCCTCAGGGACAGGGGGGCAGATGGCTACACCTTC. Translation gives CASSLRDRGADGYTF.

This clonotype came up many times. The chain links TRBV19 to TRBJ2-1; TRBD1 or TRBD2 may be the D gene (5 bases each). CDR1 and CDR2 (germline): LNHDA, SQIVND (reference sequence). The length of the CDR3 is 13 residues. V was clipped by 4 bases and J by 6 bases, with 10 bases between them. In DNA, the CDR3 is TGTGCCAGTAGTACGTGGGGGACCAATGAGCAGTTCTTC. As protein: CASSTWGTNEQFF.

Worth noting for this clonotype: A single base separates this from a much larger clone, so it may be a read error. The chain carries TRBV7-2 and TRBJ2-1; the match to TRBD2 covers 11 bases. The J segment lost 7 bases and the V segment lost 8 bases, leaving 13 bases of the junction unmatched. This CDR3 has 16 amino acids. Germline-derived CDR1 and CDR2 are SGHTA and FQGNSA. CDR3 sequence reads: CASEEPLGLAANEQFF. In DNA, the CDR3 is TGTGCCAGCGAAGAGCCACTGGGACTAGCGGCTAATGAGCAGTTCTTC.

This clonotype came up a few times. The rearrangement uses TRBV28 and TRBJ1-2, with 7 positions matching TRBD1. Trimming at V came to 3 bases and at J to 4 bases, leaving 5 bases not matched to a gene. Germline V lookup: CDR1 MDHEN, CDR2 SYDVKM. The CDR3 contains 14 residues. CDR3 residues: CASSFGTVFYGYTF. DNA for the CDR3: TGTGCCAGCAGTTTCGGGACAGTCTTCTATGGCTACACCTTC.

At least ten counts were recorded for this clonotype. V gene TRBV7-2 combines with J gene TRBJ1-2; D call uncertain. This CDR3 spans 14 amino acids. The V gene's germline CDR1 is SGHTA and CDR2 FQGNSA. Trimming removed 1 base from V and 4 bases from J, with 10 bases in between. CDR3 bases: TGTGCCAGCAGCTTAGGGCGGGGAGCCTATGGCTACACCTTC. Protein sequence: CASSLGRGAYGYTF.

The chain employs TRBV7-3 and TRBJ2-1; D is perhaps TRBD2 (7 bases). CDR3 size: 13 residues. The germline V gene encodes CDR1 SGHTA and CDR2 FQGTGA. Between the trimmed V and J ends, which lost 2 bases and 10 bases, there was a span of 12 bases. CDR3 nucleotide sequence: TGTGCCAGCAGCTTAGGGGGGGCAGAAGAGCAGTTCTTC. It specifies CASSLGGAEEQFF.

This clonotype was picked up many times. The chain has TRBV30 and TRBJ2-1, with 15 bases lining up with TRBD2. This CDR3 spans 14 amino acids. J was trimmed by 7 bases and V by 4 bases; bases with no gene match: 2. CDR1 is GTSNPN, CDR2 SVGIG, per germline (reference sequence). CDR3 region: CAWIGTSGRNEQFF. As DNA, the CDR3 is TGTGCCTGGATAGGGACTAGCGGGAGGAATGAGCAGTTCTTC. Based on the CDR3 plus reference TRBV30 and TRBJ2-1, the full variable domain is SQTIHQWPATLVQPVGSPLSLECTVEGTSNPNLYWYRQAAGRGLQLLFYSVGIGQISSEVPQNLSASRPQDRQFILSSKKLLLSDSGFYLCAWIGTSGRNEQFFGPGTRLTVL.

Worth noting for this clonotype: A much larger clone differs from this one at a single base, so this may be a read error. The chain combines TRBV12-3 or TRBV12-4 with TRBJ2-3; 9 bases match TRBD2. This CDR3 has 17 residues. The CDR3 sequence is CSSSLSPRLAAADTQYF. In nucleotides, the CDR3 is TGTTCCAGCAGTTTGTCCCCAAGACTAGCGGCGGCAGATACGCAGTATTTT.

In this sample, this clonotype turned up many times. This chain connects TRBV4-1 to TRBJ2-2, with 14 nucleotides matching TRBD2. CDR3 size: 17 residues. Trimming took 1 base from V and 7 from J; bases not matched to a gene: 5. CDR1 and CDR2 from the germline V gene are MGHRA and YSYEKL. The DNA of the CDR3 is TGCGCCAGCAGCCAAGGGGGACTAGCGGGAGTGGGCGGGGAGCTGTTTTTT. It encodes CASSQGGLAGVGGELFF.

This clonotype was observed many times. The rearrangement uses TRBV9 and TRBJ2-1, with D uncertain. The CDR3 loop spans 14 amino acids. The germline V and J ends were trimmed by 2 bases and 6 bases, with 12 bases remaining between them. Per the germline V gene, CDR1 is SGDLS and CDR2 is YYNGEE. CDR3 bases: TGTGCCAGCAGCGTGGGCGTTGTCGGCAATGAGCAGTTCTTC. Translation gives CASSVGVVGNEQFF.

There are many counts of this clonotype. The chain is built from TRBV6-2 or TRBV6-3 and TRBJ1-6; D ambiguous. The V gene lost 1 base and the J gene lost 7 bases, with 2 bases spanning the gap. CDR3 length equals 12 residues. CDR1 MNHEY and CDR2 SVGEGT come from the germline V gene. CDR3 protein: CASSYLNSPLHF. The CDR3 nucleotides read TGTGCCAGCAGTTACTTGAATTCACCCCTCCACTTT.

There are many counts of this clonotype. This chain uses TRBV3-1 with TRBJ2-5; tentatively, D is TRBD2 (6 bases). V lost 1 base and J 0 bases, leaving 21 bases between the germline ends. Per germline, CDR1 LGHDT and CDR2 YNNKEL (reference sequence). This CDR3 contains 19 residues. The CDR3 DNA is TGTGCCAGCAGCCAAGCCGCCCAGTGGTGGCGGGGCAACCAAGAGACCCAGTACTTC. Its protein product is CASSQAAQWWRGNQETQYF.